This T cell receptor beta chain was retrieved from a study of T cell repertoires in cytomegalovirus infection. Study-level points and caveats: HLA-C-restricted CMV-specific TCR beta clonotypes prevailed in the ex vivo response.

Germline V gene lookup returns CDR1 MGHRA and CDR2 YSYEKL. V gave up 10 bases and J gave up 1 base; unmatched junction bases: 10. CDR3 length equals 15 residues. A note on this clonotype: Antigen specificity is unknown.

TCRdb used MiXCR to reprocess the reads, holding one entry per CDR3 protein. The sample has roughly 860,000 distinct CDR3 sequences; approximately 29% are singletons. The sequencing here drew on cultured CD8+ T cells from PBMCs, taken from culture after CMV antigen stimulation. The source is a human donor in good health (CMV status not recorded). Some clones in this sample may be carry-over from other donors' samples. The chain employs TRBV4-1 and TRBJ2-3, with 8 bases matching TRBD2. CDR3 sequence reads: CATREGGAGTDTQYF. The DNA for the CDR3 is TGCGCCACCCGGGAGGGGGGGGCGGGCACAGATACGCAGTATTTT.